Sequencing of this T cell receptor (beta chain) was carried out in a study of T cell repertoires in cytomegalovirus infection. The CDR3 sequence is 13 residues long. Trimming cost V 5 bases and J 4 bases, with 12 bases left between them. Germline V gene data show CDR1 as LGHNA and CDR2 as YNFKEQ. With regard to this clonotype: Its antigen is unknown.

TCRdb passed the reads through MiXCR, listing each CDR3 protein once. Of about 830,000 distinct CDR3 sequences detected, 30% to 35% appear once; the ten largest clones hold roughly 12%. Material: cultured CD8+ T cells from PBMCs, obtained from culture after CMV antigen stimulation. This sequence joins TRBV4-2 and TRBJ2-7, with no clear D. The clonotype comes from a human donor in good health (CMV status not recorded). Some clones in this sample may be carry-over from other donors' samples. The CDR3 nucleotides are TGTGCCAGCAGCTCCCCGACCGCTTACGAGCAGTACTTC. Translated, it gives CASSSPTAYEQYF.